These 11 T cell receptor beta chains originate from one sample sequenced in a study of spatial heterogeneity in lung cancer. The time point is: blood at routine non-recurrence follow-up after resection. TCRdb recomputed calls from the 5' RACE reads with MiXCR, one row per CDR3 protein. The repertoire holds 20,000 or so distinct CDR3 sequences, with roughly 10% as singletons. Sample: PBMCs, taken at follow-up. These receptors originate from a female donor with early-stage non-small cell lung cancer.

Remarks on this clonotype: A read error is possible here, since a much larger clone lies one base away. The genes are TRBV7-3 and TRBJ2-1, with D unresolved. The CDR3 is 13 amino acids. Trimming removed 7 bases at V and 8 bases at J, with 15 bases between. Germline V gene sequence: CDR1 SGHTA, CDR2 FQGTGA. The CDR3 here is CASNSQVMDEQFF. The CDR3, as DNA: TGTGCCAGCAACTCCCAGGTTATGGATGAGCAGTTCTTC.

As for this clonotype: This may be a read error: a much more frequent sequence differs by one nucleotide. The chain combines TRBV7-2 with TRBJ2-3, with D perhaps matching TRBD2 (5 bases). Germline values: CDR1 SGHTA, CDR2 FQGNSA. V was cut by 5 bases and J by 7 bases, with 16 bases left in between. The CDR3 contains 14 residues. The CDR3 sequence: CASSARVSANTQYF. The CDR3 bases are TGTGCCAGCAGCGCGAGGGTCTCGGCAAATACGCAGTATTTT.

CDR3 loop: CASTQGASNYGYTF. In DNA, the CDR3 is TGTGCCAGCACCCAGGGAGCTTCGAACTATGGCTACACCTTC. The V and J genes are TRBV7-2 and TRBJ1-2; tentative D call: TRBD1 (5 bases). V lost 7 bases to trimming and J lost 2 bases, with 14 bases between them. Germline assignment: CDR1 SGHTA and CDR2 FQGNSA. The CDR3 is 14 amino acids.

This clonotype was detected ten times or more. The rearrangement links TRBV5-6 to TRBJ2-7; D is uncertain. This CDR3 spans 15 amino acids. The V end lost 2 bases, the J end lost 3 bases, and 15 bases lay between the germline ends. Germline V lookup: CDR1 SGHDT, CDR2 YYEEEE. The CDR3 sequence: CASSFSTTPYYEQYF. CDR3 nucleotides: TGTGCCAGCAGCTTCTCGACAACACCTTACTACGAGCAGTACTTC.

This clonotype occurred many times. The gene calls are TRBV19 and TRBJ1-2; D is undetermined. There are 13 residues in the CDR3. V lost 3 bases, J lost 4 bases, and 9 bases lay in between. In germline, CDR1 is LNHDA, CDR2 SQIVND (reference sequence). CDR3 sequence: CASSMEGFYGYTF. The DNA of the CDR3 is TGTGCCAGTAGTATGGAAGGCTTCTATGGCTACACCTTC.

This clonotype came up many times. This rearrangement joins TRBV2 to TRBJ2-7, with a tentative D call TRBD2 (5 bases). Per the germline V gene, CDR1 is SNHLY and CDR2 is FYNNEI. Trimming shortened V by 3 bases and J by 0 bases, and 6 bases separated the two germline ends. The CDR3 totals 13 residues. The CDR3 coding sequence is TGTGCCAGCAGTGAGGACTTCTCCTACGAGCAGTACTTC. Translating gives CASSEDFSYEQYF.

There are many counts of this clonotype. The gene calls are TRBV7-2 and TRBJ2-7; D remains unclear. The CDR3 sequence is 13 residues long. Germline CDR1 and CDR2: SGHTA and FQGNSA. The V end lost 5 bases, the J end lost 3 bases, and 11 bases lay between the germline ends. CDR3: CASSRLINYEQYF. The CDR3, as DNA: TGTGCCAGCAGCCGGCTCATTAACTACGAGCAGTACTTC. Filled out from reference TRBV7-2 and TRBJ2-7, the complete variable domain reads GAGVSQSPSNKVTEKGKDVELRCDPISGHTALYWYRQSLGQGLEFLIYFQGNSAPDKSGLPSDRFSAERTGGSVSTLTIQRTQQEDSAVYLCASSRLINYEQYFGPGTRLTVT.

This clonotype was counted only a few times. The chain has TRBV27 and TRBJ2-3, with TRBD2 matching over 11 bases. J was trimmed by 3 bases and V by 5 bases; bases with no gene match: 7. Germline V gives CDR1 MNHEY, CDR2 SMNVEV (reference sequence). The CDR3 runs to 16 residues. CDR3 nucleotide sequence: TGTGCCAGCAGTCGCGGTAGCGGGGGGGGGACAGATACGCAGTATTTT. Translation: CASSRGSGGGTDTQYF.

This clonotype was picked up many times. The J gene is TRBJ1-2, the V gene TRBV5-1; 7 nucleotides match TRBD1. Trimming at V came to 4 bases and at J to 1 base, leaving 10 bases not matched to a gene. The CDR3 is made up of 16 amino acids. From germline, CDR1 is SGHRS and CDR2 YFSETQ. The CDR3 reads CASSVKQGIDNYGYTF. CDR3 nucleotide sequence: TGCGCCAGCAGCGTGAAACAGGGGATAGATAACTATGGCTACACCTTC.

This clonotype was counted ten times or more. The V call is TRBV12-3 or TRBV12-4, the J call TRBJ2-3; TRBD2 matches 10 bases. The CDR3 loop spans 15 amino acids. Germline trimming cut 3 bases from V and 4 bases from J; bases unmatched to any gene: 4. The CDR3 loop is CASSLKREGADTQYF. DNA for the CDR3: TGTGCCAGCAGTTTGAAGCGGGAGGGCGCAGATACGCAGTATTTT.

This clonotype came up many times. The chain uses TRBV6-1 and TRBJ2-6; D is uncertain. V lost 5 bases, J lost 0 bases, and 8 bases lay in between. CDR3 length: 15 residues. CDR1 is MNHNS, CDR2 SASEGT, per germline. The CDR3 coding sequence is TGTGCCAGCAGTTCGTCGCGCTCTGGGGCCAACGTCCTGACTTTC. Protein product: CASSSSRSGANVLTF.